These 31 T cell receptor beta chains originate from one sample sequenced in a study of OX40 agonist ivuxolimab in advanced cancers. TCRdb's table, derived via immunoSEQ multiplex PCR, lists solely in-frame clones and lacks some. The repertoire holds 100,000 to 120,000 clones, around nine tenths seen once, with 0.25% to 0.3% in the top ten. Sequenced here: CD4+ or CD8+ T cells sorted from blood, sampled in a trial of the OX40 agonist ivuxolimab. The receptor source for this set is an adult with an advanced solid tumor such as melanoma, head and neck, liver or kidney cancer.

CDR3 amino acids: CASSPQETQYF. CDR3 bases: TGTGCCAGCAGCCCCCAAGAGACCCAGTACTTC. The V gene is TRBV6-5, the J gene TRBJ2-5; D uncertain. CDR3 length equals 11 residues. The ends were cut back, 6 bases at V and 1 base at J, with 3 bases in the middle. Germline values: CDR1 MNHEY, CDR2 SVGAGI.

The table lists this clone with a few counts. One end of the junction does not line up with germline, which may come from a read error. The V gene is TRBV7-2, the J gene TRBJ2-3; D might be TRBD1 or TRBD2, each matching 5 bases. The CDR3 length is 14 residues. From germline, CDR1 is SGHTA and CDR2 FQGNSA. The CDR3 loop is CATSLKWGTDTQYF. The DNA for the CDR3 is TGTGCCACCAGCCTCAAATGGGGGACAGATACGCAGTATTTT.

CDR3: CASKTGGLAKDTQYF. For the CDR3, the DNA is TGTGCCAGCAAAACGGGGGGACTAGCGAAAGATACGCAGTATTTT. This rearrangement joins TRBV6-6 to TRBJ2-3; 10 nucleotides line up with TRBD2. The CDR3 has 15 residues. The V and J ends lost 7 bases and 5 bases, in that order; junction bases with no gene match: 9. Germline CDR1 is MNHNY and CDR2 is SVGAGI (reference sequence).

This clone was counted between two and nine times. A junction boundary mismatches the germline segment, possibly from a read error. The chain is built from TRBV4-1 and TRBJ2-2; D tentatively reads TRBD1 or TRBD2 (7 bases each). The CDR3 is 16 residues long. CDR1 and CDR2 (germline): MGHRA, YSYEKL. CDR3 bases: TGCGCCAGCACCCAAACACAGGGGCGGGGGACCGGGGAGCTGTTTTTT. Translation gives CASTQTQGRGTGELFF.

This clone was counted a single time. The gene calls are TRBV7-6 and TRBJ1-1, with D hard to call. V dropped 3 bases and J dropped 2 bases, with 7 bases sitting between them. Germline lookup yields CDR1 SGHVS and CDR2 FNYEAQ. CDR3 length: 13 residues. CDR3 nucleotides: TGTGCCAGCAGCTTTAGCCCAAACACTGAAGCTTTCTTT. Protein: CASSFSPNTEAFF. Full variable domain (remainder filled in from reference TRBV7-6 and TRBJ1-1): GAGVSQSPRYKVTKRGQDVALRCDPISGHVSLYWYRQALGQGPEFLTYFNYEAQQDKSGLPNDRFSAERPEGSISTLTIQRTEQRDSAMYRCASSFSPNTEAFFGQGTRLTVV.

The chain combines TRBV7-2 with TRBJ2-3; TRBD2 aligns across 7 bases. The CDR3 is 13 amino acids. CDR1 and CDR2 (germline): SGHTA, FQGNSA. The V gene end was trimmed by 4 bases and the J gene end by 5 bases; junction bases not matched to a gene: 3. The CDR3 here is CASSSGEGDTQYF. For the CDR3, the DNA is TGTGCCAGCAGCTCCGGGGAGGGAGATACGCAGTATTTT.

The J gene is TRBJ2-1, the V gene TRBV6-5, with a tentative D call TRBD1 (6 bases). The V end lost 4 bases, the J end lost 3 bases, and 13 bases lay between the germline ends. Per germline, CDR1 MNHEY and CDR2 SVGAGI. The CDR3 covers 15 residues. Here the CDR3 DNA reads TGTGCCAGCAGTTTCGGACAGCAATACTACAATGAGCAGTTCTTC. This translates into CASSFGQQYYNEQFF.

This chain uses TRBV6-1 with TRBJ2-7; either TRBD1 or TRBD2 may fit D (5 bases each). CDR3 length equals 13 residues. V lost 3 bases and J lost 6, with 12 bases in between. CDR1 is MNHNS, CDR2 SASEGT, per germline. The CDR3 region is CASSERARGEQYF. As DNA, the CDR3 is TGTGCCAGCAGTGAGAGGGCTAGGGGCGAGCAGTACTTC.

The V gene is TRBV30, the J gene TRBJ2-1, with D tentatively TRBD2 (6 bases). CDR3 length equals 13 residues. V shed 2 bases and J shed 6 bases, with 11 bases lying between them. Germline V gives CDR1 GTSNPN, CDR2 SVGIG (reference sequence). The CDR3 loop is CAWSPRGPNEQFF. The CDR3 DNA reads TGTGCCTGGAGTCCGCGGGGACCCAATGAGCAGTTCTTC.

This sequence joins TRBV19 and TRBJ1-6; the match to TRBD1 covers 7 bases. CDR1 and CDR2 (germline): LNHDA, SQIVND (reference sequence). The junction had 9 bases not matched to a gene; V was cut back by 8 bases and J by 8 bases. CDR3 length: 14 amino acids. CDR3 sequence (DNA): TGTGCCAGTCAAGGAATAACAGGGGATTCACCCCTCCACTTT. This encodes CASQGITGDSPLHF.

The chain recombines TRBV7-8 with TRBJ2-3; 9 nucleotides align to TRBD1. Germline V CDR1 and CDR2: SGHVS, FQNEAQ. This CDR3 spans 17 amino acids. V was pared by 5 bases and J by 1 base, with 10 bases of the junction left unmatched. CDR3 in DNA: TGTGCCAGCAGCCCCCCGGGACAGGGAGGGGGCACAGATACGCAGTATTTT. Protein sequence: CASSPPGQGGGTDTQYF.

The rearrangement joins TRBV6-5 to TRBJ2-2, with D unresolved. The CDR3 consists of 16 residues. Germline values: CDR1 MNHEY, CDR2 SVGAGI. V lost 2 bases and J 5 bases, leaving 15 bases between the germline ends. This CDR3 is CASSYGEDGGTGELFF. In DNA, the CDR3 is TGTGCCAGCAGTTACGGCGAAGACGGTGGTACCGGGGAGCTGTTTTTT.

This clone has only one observation. The chain is built from TRBV14 and TRBJ2-7; D is perhaps TRBD2 (6 bases). The germline V gene has CDR1 SGHDN and CDR2 FVKESK. The CDR3 covers 14 residues. Trimming removed 4 bases at V and 2 bases at J, with 12 bases between. The CDR3 coding sequence is TGTGCCAGCAGCCTTATAGCGGCTGCCTACGAGCAGTACTTC. Its translation is CASSLIAAAYEQYF. Variable domain in full (rest from reference TRBV14 and TRBJ2-7): EAGVTQFPSHSVIEKGQTVTLRCDPISGHDNLYWYRRVMGKEIKFLLHFVKESKQDESGMPNNRFLAERTGGTYSTLKVQPAELEDSGVYFCASSLIAAAYEQYFGPGTRLTVT.

The genes are TRBV28 and TRBJ2-7, with D unclear. The CDR3 sequence is 15 residues long. Germline V gene data show CDR1 as MDHEN and CDR2 as SYDVKM. V dropped 4 bases and J dropped 1 base, with 14 bases sitting between them. CDR3 sequence (DNA): TGTGCCAGCAGTTCCCCCAGGATTTCTTCCTACGAGCAGTACTTC. Its translation is CASSSPRISSYEQYF. Based on the CDR3 plus reference TRBV28 and TRBJ2-7, the full variable domain is DVKVTQSSRYLVKRTGEKVFLECVQDMDHENMFWYRQDPGLGLRLIYFSYDVKMKEKGDIPEGYSVSREKKERFSLILESASTNQTSMYLCASSSPRISSYEQYFGPGTRLTVT.

The genes are TRBV7-9 and TRBJ2-7, with D uncertain. Germline-derived CDR1 and CDR2 are SEHNR and FQNEAQ (reference sequence). Trimming stripped 5 bases from V and 2 bases from J, with 16 bases between. The CDR3 length is 15 residues. Here the CDR3 DNA reads TGTGCCAGCAGCCAAACCGGGCAGATCACCTACGAGCAGTACTTC. As protein: CASSQTGQITYEQYF.

The genes are TRBV4-2 and TRBJ1-1; 8 positions agree with TRBD1. Per germline, CDR1 LGHNA and CDR2 YNFKEQ. Trimming cost V 4 bases and J 5 bases; bases outside gene matches: 6. The CDR3 consists of 14 residues. CDR3 sequence (DNA): TGTGCCAGCAGCCCCCAGGGGGCGCGGACTGAAGCTTTCTTT. This sequence encodes CASSPQGARTEAFF.

This rearrangement joins TRBV27 to TRBJ1-5; maybe TRBD1 (5 bases). The germline V gene encodes CDR1 MNHEY and CDR2 SMNVEV (reference sequence). Deletions cut 5 bases from V and 11 bases from J, with 19 bases between. The CDR3 consists of 14 residues. CDR3 in amino acids: CASSPIGGGRAQHF. The CDR3 DNA is TGTGCCAGCAGTCCGATCGGGGGGGGGAGAGCCCAGCATTTT.

The rearrangement joins TRBV4-1 to TRBJ1-5; tentatively, D is TRBD1 (5 bases). Germline CDR1 reads MGHRA; CDR2 reads YSYEKL. This CDR3 has 16 amino acids. The germline V and J ends were trimmed by 8 bases and 7 bases, with 24 bases remaining between them. CDR3 protein: CASRLAVRGSEQPQHF. The CDR3 DNA reads TGCGCCAGCCGTTTGGCGGTAAGGGGTTCGGAACAGCCCCAGCATTTT.

This clone was recorded once. Written as DNA, the CDR3 is TGTGCCAGCAGCTTTTATTCTGGGATCCAAGAGACCCAGTACTTC. Amino acid sequence: CASSFYSGIQETQYF. This sequence joins TRBV7-9 and TRBJ2-5; unclear D gene. Between the trimmed V and J ends, which lost 3 bases and 1 base, there was a span of 12 bases. From germline, CDR1 is SEHNR and CDR2 FQNEAQ (reference sequence). The CDR3 is 15 residues long.

The rearrangement joins TRBV19 to TRBJ2-5, with D perhaps TRBD1 (7 bases). Germline V lookup: CDR1 LNHDA, CDR2 SQIVND (reference sequence). The germline V and J ends were trimmed by 5 bases and 4 bases, with 20 bases remaining between them. This CDR3 is 16 amino acids long. CDR3 loop: CASSLSAEGAGETQYF. The CDR3 DNA reads as TGTGCCAGTAGTCTTTCGGCGGAGGGGGCGGGAGAGACCCAGTACTTC.

The chain uses TRBV5-5 and TRBJ2-1; D may correspond to TRBD1 or TRBD2 (6 bases each). V was clipped by 2 bases and J by 3 bases, with 15 bases between them. This CDR3 is built from 16 residues. Per the germline V gene, CDR1 is SGHKS and CDR2 is YYEKEE (reference sequence). The DNA for the CDR3 is TGTGCCAGCAGCTTAACGGGGGCGGGTGGCTACAATGAGCAGTTCTTC. Translation: CASSLTGAGGYNEQFF. The full variable domain, completed using reference TRBV5-5 and TRBJ2-1, is DAGVTQSPTHLIKTRGQQVTLRCSPISGHKSVSWYQQVLGQGPQFIFQYYEKEERGRGNFPDRFSARQFPNYSSELNVNALLLGDSALYLCASSLTGAGGYNEQFFGPGTRLTVL.

The V and J genes are TRBV6-5 and TRBJ1-2; D call uncertain. Germline values: CDR1 MNHEY, CDR2 SVGAGI. With 4 bases removed from V and 4 bases from J, the gap between germline ends came to 4 bases. This CDR3 spans 11 amino acids. Written as DNA, the CDR3 is TGTGCCAGCAGTTCCCGCTATGGCTACACCTTC. It is translated as CASSSRYGYTF.

The chain has TRBV7-9 and TRBJ1-2, with D possibly being TRBD1 (5 bases). Trimming shortened V by 3 bases and J by 4 bases, and 18 bases separated the two germline ends. CDR1 SEHNR and CDR2 FQNEAQ come from the germline V gene (reference sequence). The CDR3 runs 16 residues. CDR3 amino acids: CASSLGMDWGGYGYTF. The CDR3 nucleotides are TGTGCCAGCAGCTTGGGGATGGATTGGGGCGGCTATGGCTACACCTTC.

V usage is TRBV29-1 and J usage is TRBJ1-1; D might be TRBD1 (5 bases). The V gene's germline CDR1 is SQVTM and CDR2 ANQGSEA. Trimming pared 1 base from V and 8 bases from J, leaving 17 bases between. CDR3 length equals 14 residues. CDR3 coding DNA: TGCAGCGTTGAAGTAGGGTATAGGGAGGGGGAAGCTTTCTTT. This sequence encodes CSVEVGYREGEAFF. Using reference TRBV29-1 and TRBJ1-1 for the parts outside the CDR3, the full variable domain is SAVISQKPSRDICQRGTSLTIQCQVDSQVTMMFWYRQQPGQSLTLIATANQGSEATYESGFVIDKFPISRPNLTFSTLTVSNMSPEDSSIYLCSVEVGYREGEAFFGQGTRLTVV.

This rearrangement joins TRBV4-1 to TRBJ1-2; D unresolved. V was trimmed by 2 bases and J by 4 bases, leaving 14 bases between them. This CDR3 has 15 amino acids. Looked up from germline, CDR1 is MGHRA and CDR2 is YSYEKL. This chain's CDR3 is CASSQLMAASYGYTF. CDR3 nucleotide sequence: TGCGCCAGCAGCCAACTTATGGCAGCCTCCTATGGCTACACCTTC.

This clone was recorded only once. The rearrangement uses TRBV19 and TRBJ1-2; 9 bases are a match to TRBD1. V was pared by 3 bases and J by 5 bases, with 7 bases of the junction left unmatched. The CDR3 loop spans 15 amino acids. In germline, CDR1 is LNHDA, CDR2 SQIVND (reference sequence). The CDR3 reads CASSIRTGVWYGYTF. The DNA for the CDR3 is TGTGCCAGTAGTATTCGGACAGGGGTATGGTATGGCTACACCTTC.

The chain carries TRBV9 and TRBJ2-5; possible D gene TRBD1, 6 bases. With 4 bases removed from V and 5 bases from J, the gap between germline ends came to 18 bases. Germline CDR1 and CDR2: SGDLS and YYNGEE. This CDR3 region has 15 residues. The CDR3 loop reads CASSPSGDMGETQYF. The CDR3 nucleotides read TGTGCCAGCAGCCCCAGTGGGGACATGGGGGAGACCCAGTACTTC.

The V gene is TRBV20-1, the J gene TRBJ2-7, with D tentatively TRBD1 (5 bases). The CDR3 consists of 11 residues. The germline gives CDR1 DFQATT, CDR2 SNEGSKA (reference sequence). Trimming removed 4 bases at V and 6 bases at J, with 10 bases between. CDR3 protein: CSATGFSEQYF. CDR3 in DNA: TGCAGTGCTACAGGGTTTTCCGAGCAGTACTTC.

The gene calls are TRBV7-9 and TRBJ1-6; D might be TRBD1 (5 bases). Germline V gives CDR1 SEHNR, CDR2 FQNEAQ (reference sequence). Trimming cost V 7 bases and J 0 bases, with 16 bases left between them. This CDR3 spans 17 amino acids. CDR3 bases: TGTGCCAGCACCCTCTCCCGGGGGAACTCCTATAATTCACCCCTCCACTTT. This translates into CASTLSRGNSYNSPLHF.

The rearrangement uses TRBV19 and TRBJ1-2, with 10 bases fitting TRBD1. The CDR3 length is 17 residues. Trimming removed 7 bases from V and 4 bases from J; junction bases left unmatched: 15. CDR1 LNHDA and CDR2 SQIVND come from the germline V gene (reference sequence). The CDR3 sequence is CASIKTGTGAAIYGYTF. CDR3 DNA: TGTGCCAGTATTAAAACCGGGACAGGGGCTGCAATCTATGGCTACACCTTC.

This chain links TRBV5-1 with TRBJ1-1; D unclear. V dropped 0 bases and J dropped 0 bases, with 3 bases sitting between them. Per the germline V gene, CDR1 is SGHRS and CDR2 is YFSETQ. This CDR3 contains 13 residues. The CDR3 DNA reads TGCGCCAGCAGCTTGGGAATGAACACTGAAGCTTTCTTT. This codes for CASSLGMNTEAFF.